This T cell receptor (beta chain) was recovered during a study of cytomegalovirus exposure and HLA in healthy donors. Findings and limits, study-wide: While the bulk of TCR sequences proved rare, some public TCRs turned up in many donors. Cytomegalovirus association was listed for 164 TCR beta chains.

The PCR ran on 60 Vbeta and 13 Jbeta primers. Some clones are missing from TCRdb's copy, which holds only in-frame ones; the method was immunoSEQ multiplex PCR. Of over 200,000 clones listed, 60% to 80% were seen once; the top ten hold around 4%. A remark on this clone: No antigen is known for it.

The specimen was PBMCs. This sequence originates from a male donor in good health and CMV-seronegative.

CDR3 bases: TGTGCCAGCAGCGTAGACTCCGGCTCCTACAATGAGCAGTTCTTC. Its translation is CASSVDSGSYNEQFF. The chain carries TRBV9 and TRBJ2-1, with D unresolved. The length of the CDR3 is 15 residues. Germline CDR1 and CDR2: SGDLS and YYNGEE. V was cut by 0 bases and J by 0 bases, with 7 bases left in between.